This TCR beta chain is from a study of blood T cell repertoires in COVID-19. Measured with immunoSEQ multiplex PCR; TCRdb has only the in-frame clones, and not every one. Here the sample spans about 160,000 clones, roughly 80% being singletons. Concerning this clone: A read error may account for a junction end that differs from germline.

The germline V gene has CDR1 SSHAT and CDR2 FNYEAQ (reference sequence). The CDR3 extends over 15 amino acids. This receptor was obtained from a woman aged 40-49 years with acute COVID-19. The rearrangement links TRBV7-7 to TRBJ2-2, with 10 positions matching TRBD1. Sequencing used PBMCs or T cells enriched from blood (not recorded which). This chain's CDR3 is CASSFGTGDTGELFF. The CDR3 nucleotides read TGTGCTAGCAGTTTCGGGACAGGGGACACCGGGGAGCTGTTTTTT.